This T cell receptor (beta chain) was identified during a study of OX40 agonist ivuxolimab in advanced cancers. Across the study: Ivuxolimab, an antibody that agonizes OX40 (CD134), was administered to the patients. Notes on the study in general: The CD4+ and CD8+ T cells in the blood had expanded clonally by week 6 at 0.1 to 3.0 mg/kg. Expanded peripheral T cells had an undetermined antigen specificity. CD8+ T cells (on average) carried more expanded clones than CD4+ T cells.

A word on this clone: Its antigen is unidentified.

V was shortened by 6 bases and J by 4 bases, with 12 bases between the two germline ends. Looked up from germline, CDR1 is MNHEY and CDR2 is SMNVEV (reference sequence). The CDR3 extends over 13 amino acids. TCRdb's copy holds only in-frame clones and misses some; the assay was immunoSEQ multiplex PCR. The data contain 80,000 to 95,000 clones, about 86% of them singletons. Specimen: CD4+ or CD8+ T cells sorted from blood, collected in a trial of the OX40 agonist ivuxolimab. The source of this sequence is an adult with an advanced solid tumor such as melanoma, head and neck, liver or kidney cancer. The chain recombines TRBV27 with TRBJ1-1, with D unresolved. CDR3 residues: CASSPIGRTEAFF. As DNA, the CDR3 is TGTGCCAGCAGCCCGATAGGCCGCACTGAAGCTTTCTTT.